The subject of this entry is one T cell receptor beta chain. Its target is not known. This entry is derived from a study of cytomegalovirus exposure and HLA in healthy donors. Study-wide findings and caveats: In the analysis, some V segments, TRBV6-2 and TRBV6-3 included, were excluded as indistinguishable. Several of the most significant clusters were apparently associated with common viral pathogens in a later analysis.

The PCR employed 60 Vbeta primers together with 13 Jbeta primers. The assay was immunoSEQ multiplex PCR, and TCRdb's table has in-frame clones only and misses some. The data hold approximately 170,000 clones, with around 78% observed a single time. V lost 3 bases to trimming and J lost 5 bases; unmatched junction nucleotides: 10. Germline V gene lookup returns CDR1 MNHNS and CDR2 SASEGT. CDR3 length equals 16 residues. The sequence came from a man aged 35 to 55 in good health and CMV-seronegative. The sequenced sample consisted of PBMCs. The V gene is TRBV6-1, the J gene TRBJ2-7; 10 positions agree with TRBD2. CDR3 sequence: CASSDLAGAALDEQYF. The CDR3, as DNA: TGTGCCAGCAGTGACCTAGCGGGAGCTGCTCTGGACGAGCAGTACTTC.